The entry below gives a single T cell receptor beta chain sequence along with its context. This entry belongs to a study of blood T cell repertoires in COVID-19. The V gene end was trimmed by 2 bases and the J gene end by 0 bases; junction bases not matched to a gene: 6. From germline, CDR1 is MDHEN and CDR2 SYDVKM. The CDR3 loop spans 19 amino acids. In the source study's methods: Nucleated cell number was recorded as an estimate derived from reference gene primer amplification. Some clones are missing from TCRdb's copy, which holds only in-frame ones; the method was immunoSEQ multiplex PCR. The DNA was the basis for D and trimming; V, J and clone size are from that table. The sample has roughly 350,000 clones, around nine tenths seen once.

This TCR was recovered from a woman aged 65 to 85 with COVID-19, enrolled during active disease. Sample: peripheral blood. This rearrangement joins TRBV28 to TRBJ2-6; 11 nucleotides align to TRBD1. CDR3 protein: CASSLLGQGALSGANVLTF. The CDR3, as DNA: TGTGCCAGCAGTTTACTTGGACAGGGGGCACTCTCTGGGGCCAACGTCCTGACTTTC.